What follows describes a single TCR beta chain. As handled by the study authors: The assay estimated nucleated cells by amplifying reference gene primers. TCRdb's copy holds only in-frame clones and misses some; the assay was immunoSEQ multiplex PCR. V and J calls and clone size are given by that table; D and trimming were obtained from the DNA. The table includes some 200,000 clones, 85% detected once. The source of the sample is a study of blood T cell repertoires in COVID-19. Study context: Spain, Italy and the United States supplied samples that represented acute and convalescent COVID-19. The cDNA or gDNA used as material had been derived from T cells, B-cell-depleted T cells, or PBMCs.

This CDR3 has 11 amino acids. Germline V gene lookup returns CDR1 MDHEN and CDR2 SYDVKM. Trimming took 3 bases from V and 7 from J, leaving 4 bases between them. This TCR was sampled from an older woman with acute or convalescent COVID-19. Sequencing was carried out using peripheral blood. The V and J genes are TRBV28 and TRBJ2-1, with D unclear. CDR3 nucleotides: TGTGCCAGCAGTTTGAGGAATGAGCAGTTCTTC. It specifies CASSLRNEQFF.